This T cell receptor beta chain was profiled in a study of T cell clonotyping in hematopoietic cell transplantation. Overall study results and limits: At the given depth, recipient repertoires were over 95% de novo clonotypes. Higher Inverse Simpson Index values in graft donor and pretransplant recipient predicted broader posttransplant TCR diversity.

Time point: recipient sample about 28 days before transplant, after cytoreduction. Recipient blood drawn about 28 days pretransplant and days 30, 100, 180 after. This clone was found once. Its antigen remains unknown. TCRdb's copy holds only in-frame clones and misses some; the assay was immunoSEQ multiplex PCR. The data contain roughly 16,000 clones, 93% of them seen just once; the ten biggest clones take up about 1.7%. Between the trimmed V and J ends, which lost 1 base and 2 bases, there was a span of 8 bases. Germline lookup yields CDR1 SNHLY and CDR2 FYNNEI. This CDR3 comprises 14 residues. The origin of this receptor is a man aged 18 to 30 with biphenotypic leukemia. Some clones in this sample may be carry-over from other donors' samples. The chain joins TRBV2 to TRBJ2-5, with D unclear. The sequenced sample was peripheral blood mononuclear cells, obtained before stem cell transplant. This CDR3 is CASSEGVSQETQYF. In nucleotides, the CDR3 is TGTGCCAGCAGTGAAGGTGTGTCGCAAGAGACCCAGTACTTC.